The 8 T cell receptor beta chains below all came from one sample that was sequenced in a study of spatial heterogeneity in lung cancer. The time point here: sample taken at primary tumor resection. Extraction of whole RNA from tumor, nontumor lung or frozen PBMC preceded unsorted sequencing. TCRdb itself ran the 5' RACE reads through MiXCR, one entry per CDR3 protein. The sample has approximately 90,000 distinct CDR3 sequences; around 8.6% are singletons. The input for sequencing was PBMCs, taken at surgery. These receptors were collected from a male donor with early-stage non-small cell lung cancer.

The chain recombines TRBV6-6 with TRBJ2-5; 8 bases are shared with TRBD2. This CDR3 has 15 residues. Trimming cost V 5 bases and J 2 bases; bases outside gene matches: 7. Looked up from germline, CDR1 is MNHNY and CDR2 is SVGAGI (reference sequence). The CDR3 loop is CASSNYGGEQETQYF. For the CDR3, the DNA is TGTGCCAGCAGTAACTACGGGGGGGAACAAGAGACCCAGTACTTC.

This clonotype has a count of ten or more. The V call is TRBV7-2, the J call TRBJ2-1; D gene unclear. The CDR3 covers 11 residues. Trimming took off 7 bases at V and 4 bases at J, with 5 bases between the two ends. The germline V gene encodes CDR1 SGHTA and CDR2 FQGNSA. The CDR3 region has the DNA TGTGCCAGCACCAGTTACAATGAGCAGTTCTTC. Its protein is CASTSYNEQFF. The full variable domain, with the rest looked up from reference TRBV7-2 and TRBJ2-1, is GAGVSQSPSNKVTEKGKDVELRCDPISGHTALYWYRQSLGQGLEFLIYFQGNSAPDKSGLPSDRFSAERTGGSVSTLTIQRTQQEDSAVYLCASTSYNEQFFGPGTRLTVL.

This clonotype was recorded many times. This chain connects TRBV7-2 to TRBJ2-7, with a weak D call TRBD2 (5 bases). Germline values: CDR1 SGHTA, CDR2 FQGNSA. V dropped 6 bases and J dropped 5 bases, with 20 bases sitting between them. This CDR3 is built from 15 residues. The chain's CDR3 is CASSLTPSPGNEQYF. CDR3 nucleotides: TGTGCCAGCAGTCTTACCCCATCCCCCGGGAACGAGCAGTACTTC.

This clonotype was recorded many times. The V call is TRBV2, the J call TRBJ1-5; D not certain. Germline V lookup: CDR1 SNHLY, CDR2 FYNNEI. The CDR3 sequence is 14 residues long. The V end lost 5 bases, the J end lost 2 bases, and 10 bases lay between the germline ends. The CDR3 loop is CASSKGSGNQPQHF. The CDR3, as DNA: TGTGCCAGCAGTAAGGGTTCGGGCAATCAGCCCCAGCATTTT.

This clonotype was counted ten times or more. The rearrangement uses TRBV28 and TRBJ2-7; 10 bases agree with TRBD2. Germline V gives CDR1 MDHEN, CDR2 SYDVKM. V dropped 5 bases and J dropped 2; count of bases not matched to a gene: 6. The CDR3 is 15 residues long. CDR3 amino acids: CASSPLAGATYEQYF. In nucleotides, the CDR3 is TGTGCCAGCAGTCCCCTAGCGGGAGCTACCTACGAGCAGTACTTC.

This clonotype was detected ten times or more. The chain couples TRBV20-1 to TRBJ2-7; tentative D call: TRBD1 (5 bases). Germline lookup yields CDR1 DFQATT and CDR2 SNEGSKA (reference sequence). The CDR3 runs to 13 residues. Trimming left V 1 base short and J 2 bases short, with 9 bases between. The CDR3 here is CSARGQTTYEQYF. CDR3 DNA sequence: TGCAGTGCTAGAGGACAGACAACCTACGAGCAGTACTTC.

The rearrangement links TRBV10-3 to TRBJ2-7; the D gene is possibly TRBD1 (5 bases). Germline lookup yields CDR1 ENHRY and CDR2 SYGVKD. This CDR3 spans 11 amino acids. V was pared by 6 bases and J by 5 bases, with 8 bases between. CDR3 bases: TGTGCCATCAGCTCCAGGGACGAGCAGTACTTC. This codes for CAISSRDEQYF.

The chain combines TRBV29-1 with TRBJ1-2; no firm D call. The germline CDR1 and CDR2 sequences are SQVTM and ANQGSEA. This CDR3 is 13 amino acids long. Trimming stripped 5 bases from V and 0 bases from J, with 10 bases between. DNA of the CDR3: TGCAGCGTTCGTGAGGCCACTAACTATGGCTACACCTTC. The encoded protein is CSVREATNYGYTF.